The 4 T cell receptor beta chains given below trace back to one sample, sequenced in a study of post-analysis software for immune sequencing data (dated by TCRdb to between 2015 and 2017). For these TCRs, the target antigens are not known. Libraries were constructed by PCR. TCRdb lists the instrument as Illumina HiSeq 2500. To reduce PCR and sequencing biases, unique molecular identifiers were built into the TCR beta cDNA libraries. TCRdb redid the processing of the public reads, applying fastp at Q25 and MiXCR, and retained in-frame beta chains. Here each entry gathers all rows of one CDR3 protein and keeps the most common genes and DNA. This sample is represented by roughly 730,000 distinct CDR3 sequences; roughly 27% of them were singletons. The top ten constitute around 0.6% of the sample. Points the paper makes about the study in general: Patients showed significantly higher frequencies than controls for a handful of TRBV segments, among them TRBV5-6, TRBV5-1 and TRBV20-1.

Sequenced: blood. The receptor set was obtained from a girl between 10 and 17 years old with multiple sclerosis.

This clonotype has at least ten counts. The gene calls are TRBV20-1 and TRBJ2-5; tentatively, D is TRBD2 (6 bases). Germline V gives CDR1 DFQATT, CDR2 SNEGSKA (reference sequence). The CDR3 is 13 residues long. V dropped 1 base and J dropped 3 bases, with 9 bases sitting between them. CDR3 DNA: TGCAGTGCTAGAGCGGGGGTTGAAGAGACCCAGTACTTC. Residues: CSARAGVEETQYF.

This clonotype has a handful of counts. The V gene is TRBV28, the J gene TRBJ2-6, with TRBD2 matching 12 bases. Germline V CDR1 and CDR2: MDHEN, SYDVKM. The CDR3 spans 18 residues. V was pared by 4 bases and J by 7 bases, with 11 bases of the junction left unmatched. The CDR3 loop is CASSSGLAGRVVANVLTF. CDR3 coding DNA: TGTGCCAGCAGTTCCGGACTAGCGGGGCGGGTTGTAGCCAACGTCCTGACTTTC.

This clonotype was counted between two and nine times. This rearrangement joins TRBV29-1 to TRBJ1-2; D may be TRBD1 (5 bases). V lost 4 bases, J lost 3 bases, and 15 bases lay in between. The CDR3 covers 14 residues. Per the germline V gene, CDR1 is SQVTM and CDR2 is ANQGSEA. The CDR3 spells CSVVLPTVDYGYTF. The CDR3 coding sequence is TGCAGCGTTGTCCTCCCGACAGTAGACTATGGCTACACCTTC.

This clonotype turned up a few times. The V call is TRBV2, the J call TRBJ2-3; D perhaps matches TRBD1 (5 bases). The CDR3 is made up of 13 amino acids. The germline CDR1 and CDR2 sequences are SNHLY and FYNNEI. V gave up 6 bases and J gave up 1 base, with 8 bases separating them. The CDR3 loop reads CASRTRGTDTQYF. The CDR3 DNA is TGTGCCAGCAGGACCAGGGGCACAGATACGCAGTATTTT.